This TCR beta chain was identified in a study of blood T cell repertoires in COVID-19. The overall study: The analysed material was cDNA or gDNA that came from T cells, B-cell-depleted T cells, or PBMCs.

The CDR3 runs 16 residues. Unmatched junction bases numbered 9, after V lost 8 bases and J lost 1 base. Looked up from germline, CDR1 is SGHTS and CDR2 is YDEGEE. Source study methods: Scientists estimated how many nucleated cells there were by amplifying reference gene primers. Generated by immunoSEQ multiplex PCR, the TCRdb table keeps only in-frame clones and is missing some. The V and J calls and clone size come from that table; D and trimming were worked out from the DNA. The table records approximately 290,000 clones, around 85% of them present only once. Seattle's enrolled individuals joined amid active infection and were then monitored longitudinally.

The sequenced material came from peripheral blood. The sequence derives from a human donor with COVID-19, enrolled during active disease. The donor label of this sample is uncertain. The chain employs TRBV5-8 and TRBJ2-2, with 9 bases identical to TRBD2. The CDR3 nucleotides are TGTGCCAGAGTCAAGTTAGCGGGAGAGAACACCGGGGAGCTGTTTTTT. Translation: CARVKLAGENTGELFF.